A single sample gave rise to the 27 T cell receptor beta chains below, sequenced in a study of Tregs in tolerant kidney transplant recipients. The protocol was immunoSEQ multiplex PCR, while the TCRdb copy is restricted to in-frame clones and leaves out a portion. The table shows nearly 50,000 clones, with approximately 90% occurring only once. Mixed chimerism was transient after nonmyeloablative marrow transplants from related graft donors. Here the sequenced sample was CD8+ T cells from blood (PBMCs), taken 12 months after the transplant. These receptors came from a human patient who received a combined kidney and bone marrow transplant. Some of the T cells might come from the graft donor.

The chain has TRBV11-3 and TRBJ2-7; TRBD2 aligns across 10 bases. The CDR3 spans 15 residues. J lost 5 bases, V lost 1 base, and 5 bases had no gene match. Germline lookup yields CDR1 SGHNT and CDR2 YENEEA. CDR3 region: CASSLGGLAMDEQYF. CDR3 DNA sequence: TGTGCCAGCAGCTTAGGGGGACTAGCGATGGACGAGCAGTACTTC.

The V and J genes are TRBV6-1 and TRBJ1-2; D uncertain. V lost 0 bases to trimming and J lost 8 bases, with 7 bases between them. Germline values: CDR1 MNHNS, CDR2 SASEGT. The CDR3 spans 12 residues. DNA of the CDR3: TGTGCCAGCAGTGAAGCCCAGAAGGGCTACACCTTC. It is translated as CASSEAQKGYTF.

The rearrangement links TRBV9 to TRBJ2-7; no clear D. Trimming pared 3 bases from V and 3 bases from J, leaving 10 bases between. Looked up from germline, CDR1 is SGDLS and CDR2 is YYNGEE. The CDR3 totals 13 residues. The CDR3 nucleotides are TGTGCCAGCAGCGCAGGCCCAAACTACGAGCAGTACTTC. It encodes CASSAGPNYEQYF.

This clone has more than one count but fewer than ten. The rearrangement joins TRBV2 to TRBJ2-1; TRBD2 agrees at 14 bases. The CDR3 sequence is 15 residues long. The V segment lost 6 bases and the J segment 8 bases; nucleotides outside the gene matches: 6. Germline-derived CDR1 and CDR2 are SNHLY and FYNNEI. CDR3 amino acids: CASSQTSGRGDEQFF. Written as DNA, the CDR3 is TGTGCCAGCAGCCAGACTAGCGGGAGGGGTGATGAGCAGTTCTTC.

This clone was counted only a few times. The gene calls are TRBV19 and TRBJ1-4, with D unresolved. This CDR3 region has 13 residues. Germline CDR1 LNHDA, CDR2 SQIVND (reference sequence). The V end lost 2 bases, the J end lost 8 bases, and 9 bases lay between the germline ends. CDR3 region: CASSISGVEKLFF. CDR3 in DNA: TGTGCCAGTAGTATATCCGGGGTCGAAAAACTGTTTTTT.

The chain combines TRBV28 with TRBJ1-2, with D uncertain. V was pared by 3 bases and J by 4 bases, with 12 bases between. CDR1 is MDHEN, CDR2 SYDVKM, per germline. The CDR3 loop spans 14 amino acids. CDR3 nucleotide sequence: TGTGCCAGCAGTTTTAACTATCCACGCTATGGCTACACCTTC. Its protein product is CASSFNYPRYGYTF.

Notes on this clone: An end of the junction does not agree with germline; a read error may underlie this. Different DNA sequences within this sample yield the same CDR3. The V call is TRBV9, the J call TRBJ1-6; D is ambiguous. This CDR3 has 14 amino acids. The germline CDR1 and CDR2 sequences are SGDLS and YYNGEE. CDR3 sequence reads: CASSVTRSNSPLHF. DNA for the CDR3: TGTGCCAGCAGCGTTACTCGGTCTAATTCCCCCCTCCACTTT. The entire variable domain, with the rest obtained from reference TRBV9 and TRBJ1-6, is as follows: DSGVTQTPKHLITATGQRVTLRCSPRSGDLSVYWYQQSLDQGLQFLIQYYNGEERAKGNILERFSAQQFPDLHSELNLSSLELGDSALYFCASSVTRSNSPLHFGNGTRLTVT.

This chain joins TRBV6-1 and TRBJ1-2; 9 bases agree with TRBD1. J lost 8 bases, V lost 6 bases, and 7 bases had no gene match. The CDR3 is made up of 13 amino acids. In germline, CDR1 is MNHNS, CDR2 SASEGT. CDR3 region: CASSIQGAGGYTF. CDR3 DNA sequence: TGTGCCAGCAGCATACAGGGGGCGGGAGGCTACACCTTC.

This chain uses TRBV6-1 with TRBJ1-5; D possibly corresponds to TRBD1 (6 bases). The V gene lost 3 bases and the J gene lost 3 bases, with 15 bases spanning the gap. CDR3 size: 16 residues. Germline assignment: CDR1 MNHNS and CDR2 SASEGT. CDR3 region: CASSDGQSPSNQPQHF. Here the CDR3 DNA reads TGTGCCAGCAGTGATGGACAGTCACCGTCCAATCAGCCCCAGCATTTT.

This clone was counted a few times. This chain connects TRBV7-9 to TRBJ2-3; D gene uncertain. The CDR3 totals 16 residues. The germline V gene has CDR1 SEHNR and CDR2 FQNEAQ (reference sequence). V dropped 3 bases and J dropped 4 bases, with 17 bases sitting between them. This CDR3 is CASSFYPLFDADTQYF. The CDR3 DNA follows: TGTGCCAGCAGCTTCTATCCCCTTTTCGATGCAGATACGCAGTATTTT.

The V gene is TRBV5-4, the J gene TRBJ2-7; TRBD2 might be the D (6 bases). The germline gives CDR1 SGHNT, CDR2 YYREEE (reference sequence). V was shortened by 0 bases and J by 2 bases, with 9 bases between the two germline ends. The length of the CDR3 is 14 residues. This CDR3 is CASSLGLDAYEQYF. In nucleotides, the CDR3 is TGTGCCAGCAGCTTGGGACTAGATGCCTACGAGCAGTACTTC.

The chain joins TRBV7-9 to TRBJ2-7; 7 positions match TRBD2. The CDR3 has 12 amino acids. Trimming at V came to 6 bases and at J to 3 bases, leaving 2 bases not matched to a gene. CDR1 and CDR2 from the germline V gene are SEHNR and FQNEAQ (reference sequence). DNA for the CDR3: TGTGCCAGCAGTCGGGACTACTACGAGCAGTACTTC. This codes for CASSRDYYEQYF.

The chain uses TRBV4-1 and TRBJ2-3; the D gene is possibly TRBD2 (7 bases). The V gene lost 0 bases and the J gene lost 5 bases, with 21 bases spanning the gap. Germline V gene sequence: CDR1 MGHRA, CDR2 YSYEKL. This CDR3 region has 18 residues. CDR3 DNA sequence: TGCGCCAGCAGCCAAGACCTCGCGGGGGCCTATTCCGGAGATACGCAGTATTTT. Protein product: CASSQDLAGAYSGDTQYF.

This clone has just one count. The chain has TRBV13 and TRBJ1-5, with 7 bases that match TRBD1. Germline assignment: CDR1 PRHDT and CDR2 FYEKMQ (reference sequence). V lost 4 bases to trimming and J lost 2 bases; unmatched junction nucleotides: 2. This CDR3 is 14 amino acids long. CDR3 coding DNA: TGTGCCAGCAGCTCAGGACAGGGCAATCAGCCCCAGCATTTT. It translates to CASSSGQGNQPQHF.

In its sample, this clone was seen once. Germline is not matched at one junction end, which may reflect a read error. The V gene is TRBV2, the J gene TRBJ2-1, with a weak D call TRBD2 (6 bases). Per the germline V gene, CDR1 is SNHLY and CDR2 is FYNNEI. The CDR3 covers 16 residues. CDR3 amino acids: CASSETSLSSYNERFF. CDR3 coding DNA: TGTGCCAGCAGCGAAACTAGCCTTAGCTCCTACAATGAGCGGTTCTTC.

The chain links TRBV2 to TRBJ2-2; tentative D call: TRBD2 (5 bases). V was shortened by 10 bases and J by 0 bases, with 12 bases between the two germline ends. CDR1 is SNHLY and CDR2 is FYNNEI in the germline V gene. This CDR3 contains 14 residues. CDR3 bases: TGTGCCACCTCCGGGAAATCGAACACCGGGGAGCTGTTTTTT. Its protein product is CATSGKSNTGELFF.

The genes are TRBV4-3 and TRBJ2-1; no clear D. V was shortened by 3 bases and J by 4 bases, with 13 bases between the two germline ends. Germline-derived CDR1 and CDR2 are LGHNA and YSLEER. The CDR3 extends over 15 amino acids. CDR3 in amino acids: CASSQISAAYNEQFF. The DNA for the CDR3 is TGCGCCAGCAGCCAGATTTCGGCGGCTTACAATGAGCAGTTCTTC.

CDR3 in amino acids: CAWSASPRPSSYEQYF. CDR3 nucleotides: TGTGCCTGGAGTGCTAGCCCCCGACCCAGCTCCTACGAGCAGTACTTC. V and J are TRBV30 and TRBJ2-7; D may be TRBD2 (5 bases). CDR3 length: 16 amino acids. The V and J ends lost 1 base and 0 bases respectively, with 16 bases between them. CDR1 is GTSNPN and CDR2 is SVGIG in the germline V gene (reference sequence).

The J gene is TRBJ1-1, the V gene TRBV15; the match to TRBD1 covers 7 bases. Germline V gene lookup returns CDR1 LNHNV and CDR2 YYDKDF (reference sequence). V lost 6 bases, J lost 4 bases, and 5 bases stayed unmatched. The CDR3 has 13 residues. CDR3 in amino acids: CATSIRGPTEAFF. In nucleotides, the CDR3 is TGTGCCACCAGTATAAGGGGGCCCACTGAAGCTTTCTTT. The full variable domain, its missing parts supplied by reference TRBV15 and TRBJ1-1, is DAMVIQNPRYQVTQFGKPVTLSCSQTLNHNVMYWYQQKSSQAPKLLFHYYDKDFNNEADTPDNFQSRRPNTSFCFLDIRSPGLGDTAMYLCATSIRGPTEAFFGQGTRLTVV.

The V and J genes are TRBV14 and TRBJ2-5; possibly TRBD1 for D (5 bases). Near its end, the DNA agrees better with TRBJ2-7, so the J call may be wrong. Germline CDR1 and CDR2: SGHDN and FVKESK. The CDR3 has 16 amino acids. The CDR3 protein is CASSQRPPGRSYEQYF. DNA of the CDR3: TGTGCCAGCAGCCAACGTCCCCCAGGGCGATCCTACGAGCAGTACTTC.

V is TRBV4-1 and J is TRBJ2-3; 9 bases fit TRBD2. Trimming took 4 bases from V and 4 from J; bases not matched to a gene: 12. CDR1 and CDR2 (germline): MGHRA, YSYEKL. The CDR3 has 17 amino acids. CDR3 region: CASSPTVAGGLSDTQYF. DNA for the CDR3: TGCGCCAGCAGCCCAACCGTTGCGGGAGGGTTATCAGATACGCAGTATTTT.

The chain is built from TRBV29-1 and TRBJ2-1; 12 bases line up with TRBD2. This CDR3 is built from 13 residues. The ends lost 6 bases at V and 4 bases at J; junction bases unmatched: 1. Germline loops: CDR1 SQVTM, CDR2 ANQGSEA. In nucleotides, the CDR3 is TGCAGCGTCGGGACTAGCGGGTACAATGAGCAGTTCTTC. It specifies CSVGTSGYNEQFF.

The CDR3 DNA reads as TGTGCCAGCAGCTCGCAGGCTCTGACCTACGAGCAGTACTTC. Encoded protein: CASSSQALTYEQYF. J is TRBJ2-7 and V is TRBV5-4; D is unclear. Deletions cut 3 bases from V and 2 bases from J, with 12 bases between. Germline V CDR1 and CDR2: SGHNT, YYREEE (reference sequence). CDR3 size: 14 residues.

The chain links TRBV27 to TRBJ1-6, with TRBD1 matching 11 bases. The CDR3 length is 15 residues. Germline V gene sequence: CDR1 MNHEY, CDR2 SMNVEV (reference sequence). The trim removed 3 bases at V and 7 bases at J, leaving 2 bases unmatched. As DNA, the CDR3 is TGTGCCAGCAGTTTCGGACAGGGGGCGAATTCACCCCTCCACTTT. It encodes CASSFGQGANSPLHF.

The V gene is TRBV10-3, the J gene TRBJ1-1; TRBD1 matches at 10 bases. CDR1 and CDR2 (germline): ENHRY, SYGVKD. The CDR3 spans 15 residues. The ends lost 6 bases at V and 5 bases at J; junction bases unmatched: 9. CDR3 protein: CAIRTGGSMRTEAFF. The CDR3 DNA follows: TGTGCCATCAGGACAGGGGGCAGTATGAGGACTGAAGCTTTCTTT.

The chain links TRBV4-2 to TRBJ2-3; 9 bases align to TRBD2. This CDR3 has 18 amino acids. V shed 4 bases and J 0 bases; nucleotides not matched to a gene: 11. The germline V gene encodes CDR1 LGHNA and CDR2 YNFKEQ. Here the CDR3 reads CASSPRLAETSSTDTQYF. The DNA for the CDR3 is TGTGCCAGCAGCCCCCGACTAGCGGAGACGTCTAGCACAGATACGCAGTATTTT.

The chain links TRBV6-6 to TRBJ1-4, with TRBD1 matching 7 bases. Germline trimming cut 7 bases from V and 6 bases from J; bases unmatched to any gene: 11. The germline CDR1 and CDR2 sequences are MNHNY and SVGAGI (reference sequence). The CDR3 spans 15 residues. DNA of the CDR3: TGTGCCAGCACCAAGACAGGGCTGTGGGATGAAAAACTGTTTTTT. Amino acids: CASTKTGLWDEKLFF.